This T cell receptor (beta chain) appears in the sequencing data of a study of regulatory T cells in long-lasting Graves disease. The study, taken as a whole, reports: New patients shared 950 to 1,000 public clonotypes, fewer than the approximately 2,700 shared by persistent patients.

The time point was: newly diagnosed GD, antithyroid drugs for less than 3 months. Isolated PBMC RNA provided the starting material for the TCR library. This clonotype was recorded at least ten times. The antigen is unknown. Relying on iRepertoire HTBI primers and Arm-PCR of CDR3 regions, the team built TCR beta libraries. MiXCR was run by TCRdb on the multiplex PCR reads, yielding one entry per CDR3 protein. The sample contains about 460,000 distinct CDR3 sequences, 14% of which appear only once. These same data were also listed under a study on T cells in Graves' hyperthyroidism and ophthalmopathy. That investigation notes: The primer set for the first-round RT-PCR of the TCR CDR3 was HTBI.

Sequencing used peripheral blood mononuclear cells (PBMCs), obtained at new diagnosis, from a patient treated with antithyroid drugs. The TCR originated in a woman aged 45-65 years with Graves disease.

In DNA form, the CDR3 reads TGTGCCAGCAGCTTAGCGGGGGCTGGGGAGACCCAGTACTTC. Its protein product is CASSLAGAGETQYF. The chain combines TRBV7-9 with TRBJ2-5; weak D call: TRBD1 (6 bases). The CDR3 sequence is 14 residues long. CDR1 and CDR2 (germline): SEHNR, FQNEAQ (reference sequence). Deletions cut 0 bases from V and 5 bases from J, with 10 bases between.